The 8 T cell receptor beta chains reported below all come from one sample, sequenced in a study of blood T cells in healthy people across ages. A second PCR of roughly 7 to 11 cycles used a sample-barcoded 5' primer and a J-beta primer mix. TCRdb fed the 5' RACE reads into MiXCR, producing one record per CDR3 protein. Of 780,000 or so distinct CDR3 sequences in the sample, roughly three fifths were seen once. The specimen was blood. The receptors originated from a middle-aged man in good health.

CDR3 sequence reads: CASSLSAGTSGYEQYF. DNA for the CDR3: TGTGCCAGCAGCTTATCAGCCGGGACTAGCGGTTACGAGCAGTACTTC. The V and J genes are TRBV11-3 and TRBJ2-7, with TRBD2 matching over 11 bases. CDR3 length: 16 residues. CDR1 SGHNT and CDR2 YENEEA come from the germline V gene. J gave up 4 bases and V 2 bases, and 7 bases lay outside the gene matches.

This clonotype was counted between two and nine times. The chain links TRBV10-3 to TRBJ2-5, with 9 bases identical to TRBD1. Trimming took 2 bases from V and 10 from J; bases not matched to a gene: 11. This CDR3 has 15 amino acids. Germline CDR1 and CDR2: ENHRY and SYGVKD. The CDR3 loop reads CAISEPTGGIRSQYF. The CDR3 nucleotides are TGTGCCATCAGTGAGCCGACAGGGGGGATTCGTAGCCAGTACTTC.

Ten or more counts support this clonotype. The rearrangement uses TRBV20-1 and TRBJ1-5; D is perhaps TRBD1 (5 bases). The CDR3 is made up of 13 amino acids. Germline V CDR1 and CDR2: DFQATT, SNEGSKA (reference sequence). Trimming shortened V by 4 bases and J by 3 bases, and 10 bases separated the two germline ends. This CDR3 is CSANDRANQPQHF. In DNA form, the CDR3 reads TGCAGTGCTAACGACAGAGCCAATCAGCCCCAGCATTTT.

The V call is TRBV4-2, the J call TRBJ1-5, with D possibly being TRBD1 (5 bases). Trimming cost V 4 bases and J 3 bases, with 10 bases left between them. The CDR3 totals 14 residues. Germline V gives CDR1 LGHNA, CDR2 YNFKEQ. The CDR3 sequence is CASSPRQNNQPQHF. In DNA form, the CDR3 reads TGTGCCAGCAGCCCGAGACAGAACAATCAGCCCCAGCATTTT.

The V call is TRBV28, the J call TRBJ2-4, with a tentative D call TRBD2 (5 bases). Trimming took 5 bases from V and 5 from J, leaving 10 bases between them. CDR3 length equals 13 residues. CDR1 is MDHEN and CDR2 is SYDVKM in the germline V gene. CDR3 amino acids: CASSPRGQNIQYF. The CDR3 region has the DNA TGTGCCAGCAGTCCCCGGGGTCAAAACATTCAGTACTTC.

The table lists this clonotype with many counts. This chain uses TRBV7-9 with TRBJ1-2; TRBD1 agrees at 10 bases. Per germline, CDR1 SEHNR and CDR2 FQNEAQ (reference sequence). CDR3 length equals 15 residues. Losses at the gene ends were 0 bases for V and 7 bases for J; bases not matched to a gene: 5. The CDR3 loop is CASSLAGQGSPGYTF. CDR3 sequence (DNA): TGTGCCAGCAGCTTAGCGGGACAGGGGTCCCCTGGCTACACCTTC.

Here the CDR3 reads CASSPGEETQYF. The CDR3 DNA sequence: TGTGCCAGCAGTCCGGGAGAAGAGACCCAGTACTTC. V gene TRBV6-1 combines with J gene TRBJ2-5; D is perhaps TRBD2 (6 bases). The CDR3 is 12 amino acids. The V gene lost 5 bases and the J gene lost 3 bases, with 7 bases spanning the gap. Germline V gene lookup returns CDR1 MNHNS and CDR2 SASEGT.

The chain has TRBV30 and TRBJ2-4, with 10 bases that match TRBD2. CDR1 is GTSNPN and CDR2 is SVGIG in the germline V gene (reference sequence). This CDR3 comprises 15 residues. V shed 2 bases and J 7 bases; nucleotides not matched to a gene: 8. CDR3 residues: CAWSSSGGAGNIQYF. The CDR3 DNA reads TGTGCCTGGAGTTCCAGCGGGGGGGCGGGCAACATTCAGTACTTC.